Below, one T cell receptor (beta chain) is given with its context. All donors came from Russia, were Caucasian and healthy, and spanned ages roughly 6 to 100. The authors isolated at least 7 million PBMCs per sample. Sample-barcoded 5' priming and a J-beta primer mix drove a second PCR of roughly 6 to 12 cycles. One entry per CDR3 protein, called by TCRdb with MiXCR from the 5' RACE reads. The table records roughly 1.4 million distinct CDR3 sequences, approximately 60% of them present only once. The data derive from a study of blood T cells in healthy people across ages. Germline lookup yields CDR1 SQVTM and CDR2 ANQGSEA. The CDR3 consists of 14 residues. The ends were cut back, 8 bases at V and 0 bases at J, with 14 bases in the middle.

The chain uses TRBV29-1 and TRBJ2-1, with a possible D match to TRBD2 (5 bases). The sample comprised blood. The TCR originated in a man younger than 35 in good health. In nucleotides, the CDR3 is TGCAGCTTACGAGGAGGCCCCTCCTACAATGAGCAGTTCTTC. This sequence encodes CSLRGGPSYNEQFF.